The clone carrying this T cell receptor (beta chain) was observed a handful of times. This specimen belongs to a study of T-cell memory formation after mild COVID-19. Germline V gene data show CDR1 as SGDLS and CDR2 as YYNGEE. The CDR3 contains 12 residues. Between the trimmed V and J ends, which lost 7 bases and 4 bases, there was a span of 9 bases. TCRdb passed the 5' RACE reads through MiXCR, listing each CDR3 protein once. The sample contains approximately 190,000 distinct CDR3 sequences, about 16% of which appear only once. V usage is TRBV9 and J usage is TRBJ2-1, with TRBD1 as a possible D gene (6 bases). Sequencing was carried out using PBMCs or a T cell subset sorted from them (not recorded which). The receptor was isolated from an adult woman who had mild COVID-19 (a few samples of this study predate the infection). Cell type and time point are not known. The CDR3 nucleotides are TGTGCCAGCGGGGGCCAGTACAATGAGCAGTTCTTC. Protein product: CASGGQYNEQFF.